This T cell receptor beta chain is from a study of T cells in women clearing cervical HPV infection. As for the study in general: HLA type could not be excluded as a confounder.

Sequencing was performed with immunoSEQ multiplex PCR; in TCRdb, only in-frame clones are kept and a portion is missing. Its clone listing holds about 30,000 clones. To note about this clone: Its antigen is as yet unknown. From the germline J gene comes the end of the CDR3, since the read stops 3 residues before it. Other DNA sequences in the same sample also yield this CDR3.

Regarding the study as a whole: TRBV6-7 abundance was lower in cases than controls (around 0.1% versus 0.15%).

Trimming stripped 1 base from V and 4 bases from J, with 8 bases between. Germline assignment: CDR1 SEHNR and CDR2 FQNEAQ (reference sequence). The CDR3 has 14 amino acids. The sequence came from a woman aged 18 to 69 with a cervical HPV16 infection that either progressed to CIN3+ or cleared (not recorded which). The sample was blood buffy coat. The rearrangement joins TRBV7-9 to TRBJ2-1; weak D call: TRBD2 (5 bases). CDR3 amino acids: CASSLGGLYNEQFF. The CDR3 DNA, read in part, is TGTGCCAGCAGCTTAGGAGGACTTTACAATGAG.